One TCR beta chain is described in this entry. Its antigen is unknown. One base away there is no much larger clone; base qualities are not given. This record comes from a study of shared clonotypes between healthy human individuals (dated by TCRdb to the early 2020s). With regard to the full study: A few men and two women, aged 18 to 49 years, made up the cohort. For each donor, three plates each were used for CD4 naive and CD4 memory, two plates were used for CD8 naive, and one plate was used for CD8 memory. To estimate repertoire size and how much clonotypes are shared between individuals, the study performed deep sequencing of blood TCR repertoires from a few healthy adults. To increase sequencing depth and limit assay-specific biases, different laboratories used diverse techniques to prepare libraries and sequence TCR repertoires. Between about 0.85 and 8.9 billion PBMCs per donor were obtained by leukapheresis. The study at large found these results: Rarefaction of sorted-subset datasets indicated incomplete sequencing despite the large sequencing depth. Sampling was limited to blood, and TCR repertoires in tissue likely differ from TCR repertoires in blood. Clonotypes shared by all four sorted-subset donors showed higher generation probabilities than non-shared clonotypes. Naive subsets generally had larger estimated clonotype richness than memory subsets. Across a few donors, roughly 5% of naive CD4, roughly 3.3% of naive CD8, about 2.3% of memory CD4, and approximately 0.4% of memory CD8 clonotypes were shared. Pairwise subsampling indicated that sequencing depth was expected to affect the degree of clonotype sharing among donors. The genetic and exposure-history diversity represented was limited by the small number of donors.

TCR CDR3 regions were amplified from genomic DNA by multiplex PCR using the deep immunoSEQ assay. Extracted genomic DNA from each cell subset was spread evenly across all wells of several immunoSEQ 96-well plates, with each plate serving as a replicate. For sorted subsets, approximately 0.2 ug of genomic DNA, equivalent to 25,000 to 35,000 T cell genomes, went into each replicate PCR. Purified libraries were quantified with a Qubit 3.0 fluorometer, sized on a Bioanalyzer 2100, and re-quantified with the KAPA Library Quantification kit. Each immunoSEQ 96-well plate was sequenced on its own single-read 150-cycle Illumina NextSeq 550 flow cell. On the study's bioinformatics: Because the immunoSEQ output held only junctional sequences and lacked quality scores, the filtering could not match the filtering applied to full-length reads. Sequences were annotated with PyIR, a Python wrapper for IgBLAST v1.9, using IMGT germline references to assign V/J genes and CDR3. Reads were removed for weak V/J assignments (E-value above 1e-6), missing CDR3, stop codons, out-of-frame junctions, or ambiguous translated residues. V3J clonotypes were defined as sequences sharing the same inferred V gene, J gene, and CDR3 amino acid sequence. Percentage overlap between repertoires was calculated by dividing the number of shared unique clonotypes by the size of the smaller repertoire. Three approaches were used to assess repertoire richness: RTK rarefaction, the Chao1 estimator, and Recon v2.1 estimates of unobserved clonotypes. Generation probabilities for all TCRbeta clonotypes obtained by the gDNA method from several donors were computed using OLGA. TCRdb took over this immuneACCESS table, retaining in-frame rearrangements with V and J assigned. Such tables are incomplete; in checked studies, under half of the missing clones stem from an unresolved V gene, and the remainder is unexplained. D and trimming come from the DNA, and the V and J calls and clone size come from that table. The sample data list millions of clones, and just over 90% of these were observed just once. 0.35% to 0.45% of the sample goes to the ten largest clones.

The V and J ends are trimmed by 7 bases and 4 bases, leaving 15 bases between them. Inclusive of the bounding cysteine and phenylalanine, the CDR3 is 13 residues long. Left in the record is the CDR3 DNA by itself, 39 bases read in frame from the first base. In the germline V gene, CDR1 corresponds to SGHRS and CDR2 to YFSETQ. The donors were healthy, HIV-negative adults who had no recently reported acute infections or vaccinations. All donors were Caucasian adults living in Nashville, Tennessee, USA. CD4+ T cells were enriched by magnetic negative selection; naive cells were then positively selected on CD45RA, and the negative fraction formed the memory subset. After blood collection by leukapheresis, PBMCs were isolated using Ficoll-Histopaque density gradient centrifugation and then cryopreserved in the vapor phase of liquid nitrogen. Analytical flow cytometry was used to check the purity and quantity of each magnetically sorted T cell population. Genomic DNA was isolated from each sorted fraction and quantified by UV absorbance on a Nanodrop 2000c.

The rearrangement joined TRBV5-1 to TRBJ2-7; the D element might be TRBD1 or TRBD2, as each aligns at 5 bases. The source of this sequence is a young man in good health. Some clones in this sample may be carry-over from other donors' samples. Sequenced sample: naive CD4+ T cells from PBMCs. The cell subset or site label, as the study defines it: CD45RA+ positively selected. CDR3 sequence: CASSRDGLYEQYF. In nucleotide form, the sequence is TGCGCCAGCTCTCGGGACGGTCTATACGAGCAGTACTTC.